The T cell receptor (beta chain) under discussion was sequenced for a study of T-cell reconstitution after alpha-beta-depleted transplantation in children. The authors prepared the TCRbeta library with unique molecular identifiers. One entry per CDR3 protein, called by TCRdb with MiXCR from the PCR reads. The sample records approximately 630,000 distinct CDR3 sequences, less than 15% being singletons. The CDR3 spans 14 residues. The germline gives CDR1 SGHRS, CDR2 YFSETQ. V gave up 9 bases and J gave up 3 bases; unmatched junction bases: 12. This sequence originates from a girl aged 2 to 9 with congenital amegakaryocytic thrombocytopenia, due to receive a stem cell transplant. The V call is TRBV5-1, the J call TRBJ2-7; TRBD1 matches at 7 bases. The source material was PBMCs, sampled before TCRalphabeta/CD19-depleted stem cell transplant. CDR3 region: CATKSRTGDYEQYF. The CDR3 nucleotides read TGCGCCACCAAGTCGAGGACAGGCGACTACGAGCAGTACTTC.